These 5 T cell receptor beta chains originate from one sample sequenced in a study of identical twins. MiXCR was run by TCRdb on the 5' RACE reads, yielding one entry per CDR3 protein. The table includes a few hundred thousand distinct CDR3 sequences, roughly 18% detected once. The sample comprised naive T cells sorted from blood. Every receptor here comes from a man aged 45-65 years in good health.

This clonotype was counted a few times. V gene TRBV12-3 or TRBV12-4 combines with J gene TRBJ1-3, with 11 nucleotides matching TRBD1. The V gene end was trimmed by 2 bases and the J gene end by 2 bases; junction bases not matched to a gene: 2. The CDR3 is 16 residues long. The CDR3 sequence is CASSLLDRGPGNTIYF. The CDR3 bases are TGTGCCAGCAGTTTATTGGACAGGGGGCCTGGAAACACCATATATTTT.

This clonotype was recorded at least ten times. V gene TRBV3-1 combines with J gene TRBJ2-7, with 10 bases matching TRBD2. The V and J ends lost 0 bases and 4 bases, in that order; junction bases with no gene match: 3. The CDR3 is 15 amino acids. Germline values: CDR1 LGHDT, CDR2 YNNKEL (reference sequence). The CDR3 DNA is TGTGCCAGCAGCCAAGATCAACTAGCGGGATACGAGCAGTACTTC. It codes for CASSQDQLAGYEQYF.

The V call is TRBV15, the J call TRBJ2-7, with TRBD1 matching 7 bases. This CDR3 has 13 residues. Germline V gives CDR1 LNHNV, CDR2 YYDKDF (reference sequence). The trim removed 5 bases at V and 3 bases at J, leaving 4 bases unmatched. The CDR3 loop is CATSLDRVYEQYF. As DNA, the CDR3 is TGTGCCACCAGCCTCGACAGGGTCTACGAGCAGTACTTC.

This clonotype has only a few counts. V is TRBV2 and J is TRBJ2-2, with 10 bases that match TRBD2. CDR1 SNHLY and CDR2 FYNNEI come from the germline V gene. CDR3 length equals 17 residues. V gave up 1 base and J gave up 1 base; unmatched junction bases: 3. CDR3 region: CASSEGLAGENTGELFF. The CDR3 nucleotides read TGTGCCAGCAGTGAAGGCCTAGCGGGAGAGAACACCGGGGAGCTGTTTTTT. The entire variable domain, with the rest obtained from reference TRBV2 and TRBJ2-2, is as follows: EPEVTQTPSHQVTQMGQEVILRCVPISNHLYFYWYRQILGQKVEFLVSFYNNEISEKSEIFDDQFSVERPDGSNFTLKIRSTKLEDSAMYFCASSEGLAGENTGELFFGEGSRLTVL.

This clonotype has just a few counts. The chain recombines TRBV7-2 with TRBJ1-2; D may be TRBD1 (6 bases). V was shortened by 0 bases and J by 6 bases, with 11 bases between the two germline ends. The germline V gene has CDR1 SGHTA and CDR2 FQGNSA. This CDR3 region has 14 residues. This CDR3 reads CASSLALAGDGYTF. CDR3 in DNA: TGTGCCAGCAGCTTAGCGCTGGCAGGGGATGGCTACACCTTC.